These 26 T cell receptor beta chains were all obtained from the same sample, sequenced in a study of shared clonotypes between healthy human individuals. Assay: immunoSEQ multiplex PCR; the TCRdb copy retains only in-frame clones and omits some. This repertoire shows about 1.1 million clones, roughly 74% found once; its top ten account for more than 0.5%. The sequenced sample was memory CD4+ T cells from PBMCs. Subset noted: CD45RA-negative fraction. The receptors here all came from a young man in good health. Some clones in this sample may be carry-over from other donors' samples.

This clone was seen a handful of times. V gene TRBV14 combines with J gene TRBJ2-3, with D possibly matching TRBD1 (6 bases). V was trimmed by 1 base and J by 3 bases, leaving 17 bases between them. Germline CDR1 is SGHDN and CDR2 is FVKESK. The CDR3 consists of 17 residues. The DNA for the CDR3 is TGTGCCAGCAGCCAAGGCTGGCAGGGGAGATCGACAGATACGCAGTATTTT. It translates to CASSQGWQGRSTDTQYF.

In the case of this clone: Other DNA sequences within the sample encode an identical CDR3. The chain is built from TRBV5-1 and TRBJ1-1; no clear D gene. Between the trimmed V and J ends, which lost 5 bases and 2 bases, there was a span of 4 bases. CDR3 length: 11 residues. Germline CDR1 reads SGHRS; CDR2 reads YFSETQ. The chain's CDR3 is CASSLNTEAFF. CDR3 sequence (DNA): TGCGCCAGCAGTTTAAACACTGAAGCTTTCTTT.

V is TRBV5-5 and J is TRBJ2-3; D gene unclear. CDR3 length: 12 residues. Trimming shortened V by 4 bases and J by 4 bases, and 7 bases separated the two germline ends. Germline V gene data show CDR1 as SGHKS and CDR2 as YYEKEE (reference sequence). The DNA for the CDR3 is TGTGCCAGCAGCGATCCAGCAGATACGCAGTATTTT. Translation gives CASSDPADTQYF.

The J gene is TRBJ2-2, the V gene TRBV28; 11 bases line up with TRBD2. This CDR3 region has 19 residues. Germline CDR1 is MDHEN and CDR2 is SYDVKM. The J segment lost 0 bases and the V segment lost 1 base, leaving 7 bases of the junction unmatched. The CDR3 nucleotides read TGTGCCAGCAGTTTATCGTGGGGACTAGCGGTACCGAACACCGGGGAGCTGTTTTTT. Translated: CASSLSWGLAVPNTGELFF.

About this clone: The junction shows a germline mismatch at one end, possibly a read error. The rearrangement joins TRBV5-1 to TRBJ2-3; D could derive from TRBD1 or TRBD2 (6 bases each). Per germline, CDR1 SGHRS and CDR2 YFSETQ. This CDR3 spans 14 amino acids. CDR3 nucleotide sequence: TGCGCCACCAGCTTGGGGGGCCGCACAGATACGCAGTATTTT. It is translated as CATSLGGRTDTQYF.

This clone was picked up one time. The J gene is TRBJ2-3, the V gene TRBV9; possibly TRBD2 for D (5 bases). CDR1 is SGDLS and CDR2 is YYNGEE in the germline V gene. Trimming removed 0 bases from V and 0 bases from J, with 5 bases in between. The length of the CDR3 is 14 residues. The CDR3 loop reads CASSVERSTDTQYF. The CDR3 DNA follows: TGTGCCAGCAGCGTAGAGCGGAGCACAGATACGCAGTATTTT. The whole variable domain, remainder taken from reference TRBV9 and TRBJ2-3, is DSGVTQTPKHLITATGQRVTLRCSPRSGDLSVYWYQQSLDQGLQFLIQYYNGEERAKGNILERFSAQQFPDLHSELNLSSLELGDSALYFCASSVERSTDTQYFGPGTRLTVL.

This sequence joins TRBV2 and TRBJ2-7; D may be TRBD1 (6 bases). Looked up from germline, CDR1 is SNHLY and CDR2 is FYNNEI. With 8 bases removed from V and 5 bases from J, the gap between germline ends came to 16 bases. This CDR3 is 13 amino acids long. The CDR3 region is CASGRQERNEQYF. CDR3 DNA sequence: TGTGCCAGCGGTCGACAGGAGAGGAACGAGCAGTACTTC.

This chain uses TRBV18 with TRBJ1-1; 7 nucleotides match TRBD1. With V trimmed by 1 base and J by 4 bases, 3 bases remained unmatched. CDR3 length equals 14 residues. Germline assignment: CDR1 KGHSH and CDR2 LQKENI. The CDR3: CASSPQGASTEAFF. For the CDR3, the DNA is TGTGCCAGCTCACCACAGGGGGCAAGCACTGAAGCTTTCTTT. The full variable domain, rest sourced from reference TRBV18 and TRBJ1-1, is NAGVMQNPRHLVRRRGQEARLRCSPMKGHSHVYWYRQLPEEGLKFMVYLQKENIIDESGMPKERFSAEFPKEGPSILRIQQVVRGDSAAYFCASSPQGASTEAFFGQGTRLTVV.

CDR3 loop: CASSIDSRDFGGEKLFF. Here the CDR3 DNA reads TGTGCCAGTAGTATAGATTCACGGGACTTCGGGGGTGAAAAACTGTTTTTT. The chain uses TRBV19 and TRBJ1-4; TRBD1 is a possible D gene (5 bases). Germline assignment: CDR1 LNHDA and CDR2 SQIVND (reference sequence). This CDR3 is 17 amino acids long. Trimming left V 0 bases short and J 7 bases short, with 18 bases between.

As to this clone: This specimen includes other DNA sequences encoding the same CDR3. The rearrangement links TRBV5-1 to TRBJ1-5, with D perhaps TRBD1 (5 bases). This CDR3 contains 15 residues. Germline CDR1 reads SGHRS; CDR2 reads YFSETQ. The germline V and J ends were trimmed by 0 bases and 4 bases, with 11 bases remaining between them. The DNA of the CDR3 is TGCGCCAGCAGCTTGGCCGGGGGAGTGAATCAGCCCCAGCATTTT. Encoded protein: CASSLAGGVNQPQHF.

Turning to this clone: Different DNA sequences within this sample yield the same CDR3. V gene TRBV2 combines with J gene TRBJ1-5; D ambiguous. V was cut by 6 bases and J by 1 base, with 4 bases left in between. The CDR3 has 12 residues. Germline V CDR1 and CDR2: SNHLY, FYNNEI. CDR3 loop: CASRDSNQPQHF. CDR3 coding DNA: TGTGCCAGCAGGGACAGCAATCAGCCCCAGCATTTT. Drawing the rest from reference TRBV2 and TRBJ1-5, the complete variable domain is EPEVTQTPSHQVTQMGQEVILRCVPISNHLYFYWYRQILGQKVEFLVSFYNNEISEKSEIFDDQFSVERPDGSNFTLKIRSTKLEDSAMYFCASRDSNQPQHFGDGTRLSIL.

The V and J genes are TRBV6-5 and TRBJ1-5, with D possibly TRBD1 on 6 matching bases. This CDR3 has 14 residues. The ends were cut back, 6 bases at V and 4 bases at J, with 13 bases in the middle. Germline V lookup: CDR1 MNHEY, CDR2 SVGAGI. CDR3 nucleotide sequence: TGTGCCAGCAGGCCCGGACAGAAGAATCAGCCCCAGCATTTT. It encodes CASRPGQKNQPQHF.

This clone was picked up a small number of times. The V and J genes are TRBV6-5 and TRBJ2-2, with D hard to call. This CDR3 spans 15 amino acids. Germline values: CDR1 MNHEY, CDR2 SVGAGI. Trimming shortened V by 5 bases and J by 6 bases, and 16 bases separated the two germline ends. CDR3 in DNA: TGTGCCAGCAGTCCATCGGACCGAGGTCCCGGGGAGCTGTTTTTT. It specifies CASSPSDRGPGELFF.

This clone appeared once. The chain uses TRBV11-2 and TRBJ2-5; 10 bases are shared with TRBD2. Losses at the gene ends were 3 bases for V and 2 bases for J; bases not matched to a gene: 9. The germline V gene encodes CDR1 SGHAT and CDR2 FQNNGV. The CDR3 is 17 residues long. The CDR3 sequence is CASSFNAGTSVQETQYF. CDR3 nucleotide sequence: TGTGCCAGCAGCTTTAACGCCGGGACTAGCGTGCAAGAGACCCAGTACTTC. Together with reference TRBV11-2 and TRBJ2-5, the CDR3 gives the full variable domain: EAGVAQSPRYKIIEKRQSVAFWCNPISGHATLYWYQQILGQGPKLLIQFQNNGVVDDSQLPKDRFSAERLKGVDSTLKIQPAKLEDSAVYLCASSFNAGTSVQETQYFGPGTRLLVL.

V and J are TRBV6-4 and TRBJ2-1; 12 bases agree with TRBD2. The CDR3 is made up of 15 amino acids. Germline V gene data show CDR1 as MRHNA and CDR2 as SNTAGT. Trimming cost V 5 bases and J 7 bases; bases outside gene matches: 6. For the CDR3, the DNA is TGTGCCAGCAGTTCCGGGACTAGCGGGTCAAATGAGCAGTTCTTC. It codes for CASSSGTSGSNEQFF.

The chain couples TRBV28 to TRBJ2-3; TRBD2 agrees at 11 bases. The CDR3 runs to 16 residues. Germline V lookup: CDR1 MDHEN, CDR2 SYDVKM. The ends lost 6 bases at V and 9 bases at J; junction bases unmatched: 14. DNA of the CDR3: TGTGCCAGCAGCCCCCAAGTAGCGGGAGGGCCGGACACGCAGTATTTT. It specifies CASSPQVAGGPDTQYF.

The chain recombines TRBV19 with TRBJ1-2; D gene ambiguous. The CDR3 contains 13 residues. V lost 5 bases and J lost 4, with 11 bases in between. In germline, CDR1 is LNHDA, CDR2 SQIVND (reference sequence). The CDR3 nucleotides read TGTGCCAGTAGTCCCACGGGAAGCTATGGCTACACCTTC. It encodes CASSPTGSYGYTF.

In its sample, this clone was seen a few times. The chain carries TRBV29-1 and TRBJ1-1, with D perhaps matching TRBD1 (5 bases). Trimming took off 6 bases at V and 3 bases at J, with 17 bases between the two ends. Germline CDR1 reads SQVTM; CDR2 reads ANQGSEA. The CDR3 is 14 amino acids. CDR3 DNA: TGCAGCGTCCGCCCCCGGGGACCGGACACTGAAGCTTTCTTT. This encodes CSVRPRGPDTEAFF.

This chain connects TRBV6-1 to TRBJ1-5; D is unclear. Germline loops: CDR1 MNHNS, CDR2 SASEGT. This CDR3 comprises 13 residues. V lost 5 bases and J 7 bases, leaving 12 bases between the germline ends. The CDR3 DNA follows: TGTGCCAGCAGTCGAGGAGCGAACCAGCCCCAGCATTTT. Translated: CASSRGANQPQHF.

V usage is TRBV4-1 and J usage is TRBJ2-1, with D unclear. This CDR3 has 18 residues. Germline CDR1 MGHRA, CDR2 YSYEKL. The V end lost 0 bases, the J end lost 1 base, and 16 bases lay between the germline ends. Here the CDR3 DNA reads TGCGCCAGCAGCCAAGATGGGCCCCCGGTCGGGTCCTACAATGAGCAGTTCTTC. Its translation: CASSQDGPPVGSYNEQFF.

The V and J genes are TRBV6-6 and TRBJ1-1; D is ambiguous. With 8 bases removed from V and 8 bases from J, the gap between germline ends came to 18 bases. Germline CDR1 MNHNY, CDR2 SVGAGI (reference sequence). This CDR3 is built from 13 residues. CDR3 protein: CASGLNLGPEAFF. CDR3 in DNA: TGTGCCAGCGGCCTTAACTTGGGTCCAGAAGCTTTCTTT.

The chain uses TRBV5-1 and TRBJ1-2; possible D gene TRBD1, 5 bases. Germline-derived CDR1 and CDR2 are SGHRS and YFSETQ. Deletions cut 4 bases from V and 6 bases from J, with 19 bases between. CDR3 length: 15 amino acids. The CDR3 reads CASSILTGQGDGYTF. The DNA for the CDR3 is TGCGCCAGCAGCATACTGACGGGTCAGGGAGATGGCTACACCTTC.

This rearrangement joins TRBV5-1 to TRBJ2-1; 8 positions agree with TRBD1. V trimming: 4 bases; J trimming: 9 bases; junction bases outside the gene matches: 6. CDR3 length equals 13 residues. Germline loops: CDR1 SGHRS, CDR2 YFSETQ. This chain's CDR3 is CASSRGQGPEQFF. For the CDR3, the DNA is TGCGCCAGCAGCCGCGGACAGGGCCCTGAGCAGTTCTTC.

Points on this clone: The same CDR3 can be traced to other DNA sequences in this sample. The chain uses TRBV19 and TRBJ2-7; 7 bases align to TRBD1. Losses at the gene ends were 2 bases for V and 2 bases for J; bases not matched to a gene: 3. The germline gives CDR1 LNHDA, CDR2 SQIVND (reference sequence). The CDR3 length is 14 residues. The CDR3 DNA follows: TGTGCCAGTAGTATACGACAGGGTCCCTACGAGCAGTACTTC. Amino acid sequence: CASSIRQGPYEQYF.

The chain couples TRBV18 to TRBJ1-5, with TRBD1 as a possible D gene (5 bases). The CDR3 spans 16 residues. Trimming took off 3 bases at V and 0 bases at J, with 12 bases between the two ends. Germline lookup yields CDR1 KGHSH and CDR2 LQKENI. CDR3 coding DNA: TGTGCCAGCTCACCTCTGGGGCTAAATAGCAATCAGCCCCAGCATTTT. It codes for CASSPLGLNSNQPQHF. The full variable domain, its missing parts supplied by reference TRBV18 and TRBJ1-5, is NAGVMQNPRHLVRRRGQEARLRCSPMKGHSHVYWYRQLPEEGLKFMVYLQKENIIDESGMPKERFSAEFPKEGPSILRIQQVVRGDSAAYFCASSPLGLNSNQPQHFGDGTRLSIL.

The rearrangement joins TRBV13 to TRBJ2-7; D unresolved. Trimming left V 4 bases short and J 7 bases short, with 20 bases between. This CDR3 is 15 amino acids long. CDR1 and CDR2 (germline): PRHDT, FYEKMQ (reference sequence). CDR3 in DNA: TGTGCCAGCAGCTCCGCTGCCGGGTTTTCTAAAGAGCAGTACTTC. This gives the protein CASSSAAGFSKEQYF.